Below, 20 T cell receptor beta chains from the same sample are listed, as sequenced in a study of T cell repertoires in cytomegalovirus infection. Using its own MiXCR run on the reads, TCRdb lists one record per CDR3 protein. There are about 69,000 distinct CDR3 sequences in the sample; around 28% occur only once, and 59% lies in the top ten. Their cognate antigens are unknown. This material consisted of CD8+ T cells from cultured PBMCs, taken from culture after CMV antigen stimulation. The receptors originated from a human donor in good health (CMV status not recorded). Some clones in this sample may be carry-over from other donors' samples.

The rearrangement joins TRBV5-1 to TRBJ2-7; 8 nucleotides agree with TRBD1. Germline CDR1 and CDR2: SGHRS and YFSETQ. The CDR3 spans 16 residues. V lost 4 bases and J lost 2; bases outside the gene matches: 11. CDR3 nucleotide sequence: TGCGCCAGCAGCCCGTATTCAGGGGGCGGCCCCTACGAGCAGTACTTC. It codes for CASSPYSGGGPYEQYF.

The V gene is TRBV5-5, the J gene TRBJ2-1, with D tentatively TRBD1 (6 bases). Germline CDR1 is SGHKS and CDR2 is YYEKEE (reference sequence). The CDR3 loop spans 12 amino acids. V was clipped by 4 bases and J by 14 bases, with 16 bases between them. The CDR3 nucleotides read TGTGCCAGCAGCCCGGCCGGGACAAAAGAGTTCTTC. Translating it yields CASSPAGTKEFF.

In this sample, this clonotype turned up many times. This chain joins TRBV6-1 and TRBJ1-3, with 7 bases fitting TRBD1. The germline gives CDR1 MNHNS, CDR2 SASEGT. This CDR3 spans 15 amino acids. The trim removed 3 bases at V and 3 bases at J, leaving 5 bases unmatched. This CDR3 is CASSEGSGGGNTIYF. CDR3 nucleotide sequence: TGTGCCAGCAGTGAGGGCTCAGGGGGTGGAAACACCATATATTTT.

This sequence joins TRBV29-1 and TRBJ1-2, with unresolved D. The CDR3 length is 13 residues. Deletions cut 6 bases from V and 0 bases from J, with 11 bases between. Germline V CDR1 and CDR2: SQVTM, ANQGSEA. The CDR3 DNA reads as TGCAGCGTGGAGCTCAGCGCTAACTATGGCTACACCTTC. Protein sequence: CSVELSANYGYTF.

The V gene is TRBV4-1, the J gene TRBJ2-7; D might be TRBD2 (8 bases). This CDR3 is 16 amino acids long. Germline CDR1 MGHRA, CDR2 YSYEKL. V lost 0 bases and J lost 2, with 14 bases in between. For the CDR3, the DNA is TGCGCCAGCAGCCAAGACTCCGGGAGGGGGCCCTACGAGCAGTACTTC. It yields the protein CASSQDSGRGPYEQYF.

The chain joins TRBV12-3 or TRBV12-4 to TRBJ2-3, with 8 bases that match TRBD1. CDR3 length equals 14 residues. J lost 4 bases, V lost 6 bases, and 6 bases had no gene match. The CDR3 DNA follows: TGTGCCAGCAGCCCCAGGGGGCAAGCAGATACGCAGTATTTT. Its protein product is CASSPRGQADTQYF.

This clonotype appeared a few times. The genes are TRBV6-4 and TRBJ2-3; possibly TRBD1 or TRBD2 for D (5 bases each). This CDR3 region has 17 residues. Per the germline V gene, CDR1 is MRHNA and CDR2 is SNTAGT. V lost 2 bases and J lost 2, with 17 bases in between. CDR3: CASSDGEGPSSTDTQYF. Here the CDR3 DNA reads TGTGCCAGCAGTGACGGTGAGGGGCCCTCTTCCACAGATACGCAGTATTTT.

This clonotype was seen a few times. The chain is built from TRBV5-6 and TRBJ2-1; 12 nucleotides line up with TRBD2. Trimming took 4 bases from V and 2 from J; bases not matched to a gene: 7. The CDR3 is 17 amino acids. The germline gives CDR1 SGHDT, CDR2 YYEEEE. CDR3 DNA: TGTGCCAGCAGCGGGACTAGCGGGCGCCTCCCCTACAATGAGCAGTTCTTC. Its protein product is CASSGTSGRLPYNEQFF.

V is TRBV6-6 and J is TRBJ1-1; no definite D call. Trimming left V 7 bases short and J 1 base short, with 10 bases between. The CDR3 length is 13 residues. Germline lookup yields CDR1 MNHNY and CDR2 SVGAGI (reference sequence). CDR3 loop: CASTAAENTEAFF. In nucleotides, the CDR3 is TGTGCCAGCACGGCAGCAGAGAACACTGAAGCTTTCTTT.

In its sample, this clonotype was seen a few times. The chain employs TRBV11-2 and TRBJ1-3; D is ambiguous. CDR1 and CDR2 (germline): SGHAT, FQNNGV. Between the trimmed V and J ends, which lost 5 bases and 4 bases, there was a span of 12 bases. This CDR3 comprises 14 residues. The CDR3 coding sequence is TGTGCCAGCAGCCCCATTATGGACGGAAACACCATATATTTT. It encodes CASSPIMDGNTIYF.

This clonotype was seen at least ten times. This sequence joins TRBV4-2 and TRBJ1-2; 7 nucleotides line up with TRBD1. The CDR3 length is 16 residues. The germline V gene has CDR1 LGHNA and CDR2 YNFKEQ. The trim removed 0 bases at V and 2 bases at J, leaving 6 bases unmatched. The chain's CDR3 is CASSQDPGGSNYGYTF. In nucleotides, the CDR3 is TGTGCCAGCAGCCAAGATCCAGGGGGGTCGAACTATGGCTACACCTTC.

Here the CDR3 DNA reads TGTGCCTGGAGCGTTCTGGACGGCTCCTACGAGCAGTACTTC. Encoded protein: CAWSVLDGSYEQYF. J is TRBJ2-7 and V is TRBV30; D ambiguous. The CDR3 contains 14 residues. Trimming cost V 3 bases and J 0 bases, with 12 bases left between them. Germline CDR1 reads GTSNPN; CDR2 reads SVGIG (reference sequence). The whole variable domain, filled in from reference TRBV30 and TRBJ2-7, reads SQTIHQWPATLVQPVGSPLSLECTVEGTSNPNLYWYRQAAGRGLQLLFYSVGIGQISSEVPQNLSASRPQDRQFILSSKKLLLSDSGFYLCAWSVLDGSYEQYFGPGTRLTVT.

The chain uses TRBV5-6 and TRBJ2-7; 7 nucleotides align to TRBD1. The trim removed 5 bases at V and 4 bases at J, leaving 6 bases unmatched. The germline V gene has CDR1 SGHDT and CDR2 YYEEEE. The CDR3 is made up of 13 amino acids. CDR3 nucleotides: TGTGCCAGCAGACTAGGGGGCGGATACGAGCAGTACTTC. Translation gives CASRLGGGYEQYF.

Of note for this clonotype: A junction end diverges from the germline sequence, so it may reflect a read error. V usage is TRBV4-3 and J usage is TRBJ2-3; tentatively, D is TRBD2 (5 bases). Looked up from germline, CDR1 is LGHNA and CDR2 is YSLEER. CDR3 size: 12 residues. CDR3 loop: CTSSSLPGTQYF. Here the CDR3 DNA reads TGCACCAGCAGCTCCCTCCCGGGAACGCAGTATTTT.

The chain couples TRBV25-1 to TRBJ1-2; D unresolved. CDR3 length: 15 residues. V was pared by 7 bases and J by 6 bases, with 21 bases between. Germline CDR1 reads MGHDK; CDR2 reads SYGVNS. The CDR3 DNA is TGTGCCAGCACCCAAAGGAACTCCTTGAAGGATGGCTACACCTTC. Amino acids: CASTQRNSLKDGYTF.

This clonotype has only a few counts. The genes are TRBV30 and TRBJ2-1, with D possibly TRBD1 on 6 matching bases. V was shortened by 3 bases and J by 4 bases, with 13 bases between the two germline ends. Germline V CDR1 and CDR2: GTSNPN, SVGIG (reference sequence). CDR3 size: 14 residues. This chain's CDR3 is CAWSLDRNYNEQFF. CDR3 DNA: TGTGCCTGGAGCCTGGACAGAAATTACAATGAGCAGTTCTTC.

This clonotype came up a few times. The chain couples TRBV10-2 to TRBJ1-2; D perhaps matches TRBD1 (5 bases). The CDR3 is 14 residues long. The germline V gene encodes CDR1 WSHSY and CDR2 SAAADI. Trimming stripped 0 bases from V and 4 bases from J, with 9 bases between. In nucleotides, the CDR3 is TGCGCCAGCAGTGAGTCGCGGCAGGGCTATGGCTACACCTTC. Translation gives CASSESRQGYGYTF.

The table lists this clonotype with a count of one. The chain employs TRBV19 and TRBJ1-2, with a tentative D call TRBD1 (6 bases). Germline V gene data show CDR1 as LNHDA and CDR2 as SQIVND (reference sequence). This CDR3 comprises 14 residues. V lost 0 bases and J lost 6, with 11 bases in between. This chain's CDR3 is CASSIDAGEHGYTF. DNA of the CDR3: TGTGCCAGTAGTATAGATGCAGGGGAACATGGCTACACCTTC. Supplemented by reference TRBV19 and TRBJ1-2, the full variable domain reads DGGITQSPKYLFRKEGQNVTLSCEQNLNHDAMYWYRQDPGQGLRLIYYSQIVNDFQKGDIAEGYSVSREKKESFPLTVTSAQKNPTAFYLCASSIDAGEHGYTFGSGTRLTVV.

Judged by abundance, this clonotype is medium-sized (0.01 to 0.1%). The V call is TRBV28, the J call TRBJ1-1, with 11 bases lining up with TRBD1. The germline V gene has CDR1 MDHEN and CDR2 SYDVKM. This CDR3 is built from 17 residues. With 7 bases clipped from V and 0 bases from J, the junction kept 10 bases outside the gene matches. The CDR3 DNA is TGTGCCAGCAATACCCGGACAGGGGGCTTCATGAACACTGAAGCTTTCTTT. Its protein product is CASNTRTGGFMNTEAFF.

The CDR3 DNA reads TGCGCCAGCAGCCAAGACCAGTCCCTAGGAAACACCATATATTTT. As protein: CASSQDQSLGNTIYF. The rearrangement joins TRBV4-3 to TRBJ1-3; unclear D gene. The germline CDR1 and CDR2 sequences are LGHNA and YSLEER. The CDR3 sequence is 15 residues long. Trimming shortened V by 0 bases and J by 4 bases, and 10 bases separated the two germline ends.